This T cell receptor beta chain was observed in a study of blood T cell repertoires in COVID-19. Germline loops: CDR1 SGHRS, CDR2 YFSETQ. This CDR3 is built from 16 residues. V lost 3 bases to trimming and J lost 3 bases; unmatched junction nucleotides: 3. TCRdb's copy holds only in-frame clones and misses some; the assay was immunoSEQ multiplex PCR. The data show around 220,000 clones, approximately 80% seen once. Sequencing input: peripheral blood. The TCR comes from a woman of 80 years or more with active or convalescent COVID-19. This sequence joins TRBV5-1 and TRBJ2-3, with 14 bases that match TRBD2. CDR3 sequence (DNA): TGCGCCAGCAGCTCCCGACTAGCGGGGGGGACAGATACGCAGTATTTT. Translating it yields CASSSRLAGGTDTQYF.